This T cell receptor (beta chain) was identified during a study of T cells in Graves' hyperthyroidism and ophthalmopathy. Germline lookup yields CDR1 MGHDK and CDR2 SYGVNS. J was trimmed by 5 bases and V by 3 bases; bases with no gene match: 8. This CDR3 contains 16 residues. The table lists this clonotype with many counts. TCR beta CDR3 region amplification was performed from RNA transcripts. The HTBI primer set served for first-round RT-PCR of the TCR CDR3. TCRdb re-derived calls from the multiplex PCR reads in MiXCR, one entry per CDR3 protein. The sample holds roughly 840,000 distinct CDR3 sequences, 38% seen once.

This chain uses TRBV25-1 with TRBJ2-5, with 11 positions matching TRBD2. The sequenced sample consisted of blood. This TCR was sampled from a man between 18 and 35 years old with Graves' hyperthyroidism. CDR3 sequence (DNA): TGTGCCAGCAGTGACTTTAGCGGGGGGGCACGGGAGACCCAGTACTTC. Protein sequence: CASSDFSGGARETQYF.